What follows are 31 T cell receptor beta chains derived from one specimen sequenced in a study of blood T cell repertoires in COVID-19. Repertoires were generated with immunoSEQ multiplex PCR, while TCRdb's copy carries only in-frame clones and drops some. The sample consists of 390,000 or so clones, 75% to 90% of them appearing once. Sample: peripheral blood. The receptor set was obtained from a woman aged 25-40 years with active or convalescent COVID-19.

In its sample, this clone was seen once. The chain is built from TRBV6-1 and TRBJ1-3, with D unresolved. Trimming shortened V by 3 bases and J by 4 bases, and 13 bases separated the two germline ends. Per the germline V gene, CDR1 is MNHNS and CDR2 is SASEGT. This CDR3 region has 15 residues. The CDR3 region has the DNA TGTGCCAGCAGTGATAACAACCACCGAGGAAACACCATATATTTT. This sequence encodes CASSDNNHRGNTIYF.

The rearrangement joins TRBV4-2 to TRBJ1-4; TRBD1 matches 7 bases. Germline V lookup: CDR1 LGHNA, CDR2 YNFKEQ. Losses at the gene ends were 4 bases for V and 6 bases for J; bases not matched to a gene: 11. The CDR3 has 16 amino acids. In DNA form, the CDR3 reads TGTGCCAGCAGCCCAATACCGCCTGACAGGGATGAAAAACTGTTTTTT. This codes for CASSPIPPDRDEKLFF.

The chain employs TRBV2 and TRBJ2-7, with 10 positions matching TRBD2. V lost 7 bases, J lost 0 bases, and 15 bases stayed unmatched. The CDR3 runs to 18 residues. Germline V gives CDR1 SNHLY, CDR2 FYNNEI. This chain's CDR3 is CASTASTLAGESSYEQYF. The CDR3 nucleotides read TGTGCCAGCACCGCCTCCACCCTAGCGGGAGAGAGCTCCTACGAGCAGTACTTC.

This clone was seen only a few times. The V and J genes are TRBV4-1 and TRBJ2-7, with a tentative D call TRBD2 (5 bases). V lost 0 bases and J lost 3, with 12 bases in between. This CDR3 spans 15 amino acids. Germline CDR1 and CDR2: MGHRA and YSYEKL. The CDR3 coding sequence is TGCGCCAGCAGCCAAGATCGGGGAAAATTCTACGAGCAGTACTTC. Encoded protein: CASSQDRGKFYEQYF.

The rearrangement joins TRBV5-4 to TRBJ1-1; no clear D. From germline, CDR1 is SGHNT and CDR2 YYREEE (reference sequence). The V and J ends lost 2 bases and 3 bases respectively, with 14 bases between them. The CDR3 contains 15 residues. CDR3 in amino acids: CASSFPPGRDTEAFF. CDR3 coding DNA: TGTGCCAGCAGCTTCCCCCCCGGGAGGGACACTGAAGCTTTCTTT. Looking up the rest from reference TRBV5-4 and TRBJ1-1 gives the full variable domain: ETGVTQSPTHLIKTRGQQVTLRCSSQSGHNTVSWYQQALGQGPQFIFQYYREEENGRGNFPPRFSGLQFPNYSSELNVNALELDDSALYLCASSFPPGRDTEAFFGQGTRLTVV.

The genes are TRBV16 and TRBJ1-1; possibly TRBD1 for D (6 bases). This CDR3 is built from 15 residues. Germline V gives CDR1 KGHSY, CDR2 FQNENV. The V gene lost 0 bases and the J gene lost 1 base, with 9 bases spanning the gap. In nucleotides, the CDR3 is TGTGCCAGCAGCCAATCCGGGACATCGAACACTGAAGCTTTCTTT. This translates into CASSQSGTSNTEAFF.

The chain's CDR3 is CASSKGDTNYGYTF. The DNA of the CDR3 is TGTGCCAGCTCCAAAGGGGATACTAACTATGGCTACACCTTC. The chain uses TRBV27 and TRBJ1-2, with D perhaps TRBD1 (5 bases). V shed 8 bases and J shed 0 bases, with 13 bases lying between them. Germline V CDR1 and CDR2: MNHEY, SMNVEV (reference sequence). The CDR3 length is 14 residues.

The chain recombines TRBV5-1 with TRBJ1-4; TRBD1 agrees at 7 bases. This CDR3 spans 15 amino acids. Per the germline V gene, CDR1 is SGHRS and CDR2 is YFSETQ. Trimming at V came to 7 bases and at J to 3 bases, leaving 9 bases not matched to a gene. The CDR3 bases are TGCGCCAGCCTCACTTCAGGGGGAGCTAATGAAAAACTGTTTTTT. This encodes CASLTSGGANEKLFF.

The CDR3 reads CASSPQLAGGSYEQYF. In nucleotides, the CDR3 is TGTGCCAGCAGCCCCCAACTAGCGGGAGGATCCTACGAGCAGTACTTC. The J gene is TRBJ2-7, the V gene TRBV3-1 (or the pseudogene TRBV3-2); 12 bases map to TRBD2. The length of the CDR3 is 16 residues. Germline V gene sequence: CDR1 LGHDT, CDR2 YNNKEL (reference sequence). J gave up 1 base and V 4 bases, and 5 bases lay outside the gene matches.

This chain connects TRBV29-1 to TRBJ1-1, with no clear D. V was trimmed by 6 bases and J by 7 bases, leaving 12 bases between them. CDR3 length: 11 residues. The germline CDR1 and CDR2 sequences are SQVTM and ANQGSEA. CDR3 sequence reads: CSVAGGGEAFF. CDR3 nucleotide sequence: TGCAGCGTAGCCGGTGGAGGTGAAGCTTTCTTT.

Details on this clone: Other DNA sequences in this specimen translate into the identical CDR3. The chain has TRBV3-1 (or the pseudogene TRBV3-2) and TRBJ1-6; the D gene is possibly TRBD1 (5 bases). The CDR3 has 15 amino acids. Germline V gene sequence: CDR1 LGHDT, CDR2 YNNKEL (reference sequence). The germline V and J ends were trimmed by 4 bases and 7 bases, with 14 bases remaining between them. The CDR3 is CASSPRGSYNSPLHF. In DNA, the CDR3 is TGTGCCAGCAGCCCGCGGGGGAGTTACAATTCACCCCTCCACTTT.

The chain has TRBV4-1 and TRBJ2-7, with 7 bases matching TRBD1. Germline assignment: CDR1 MGHRA and CDR2 YSYEKL. Losses at the gene ends were 3 bases for V and 1 base for J; bases not matched to a gene: 6. The CDR3 contains 15 residues. The CDR3 sequence is CASSQASGQSYEQYF. In DNA, the CDR3 is TGCGCCAGCAGCCAGGCTTCGGGACAGTCCTACGAGCAGTACTTC.

V and J are TRBV9 and TRBJ1-2, with D possibly matching TRBD1 (5 bases). CDR1 SGDLS and CDR2 YYNGEE come from the germline V gene. The CDR3 sequence is 12 residues long. V gave up 0 bases and J gave up 8 bases, with 8 bases separating them. CDR3 amino acids: CASSVEGAGYTF. The CDR3 bases are TGTGCCAGCAGCGTAGAAGGGGCGGGCTACACCTTC.

The J gene is TRBJ2-3, the V gene TRBV29-1, with 8 nucleotides matching TRBD1. The V segment lost 7 bases and the J segment 3 bases; nucleotides outside the gene matches: 6. Per germline, CDR1 SQVTM and CDR2 ANQGSEA. There are 13 residues in the CDR3. The CDR3 spells CSAYTGGTDTQYF. Written as DNA, the CDR3 is TGCAGCGCTTATACAGGGGGGACAGATACGCAGTATTTT.

The rearrangement joins TRBV9 to TRBJ2-1, with D possibly being TRBD2 (6 bases). Per germline, CDR1 SGDLS and CDR2 YYNGEE. The V and J ends lost 3 bases and 7 bases respectively, with 17 bases between them. This CDR3 contains 15 residues. The CDR3 sequence: CASSGWGLAFNEQFF. CDR3 nucleotides: TGTGCCAGCAGCGGGTGGGGACTGGCCTTTAATGAGCAGTTCTTC.

This sequence joins TRBV19 and TRBJ2-1; 10 nucleotides align to TRBD2. The CDR3 length is 14 residues. Looked up from germline, CDR1 is LNHDA and CDR2 is SQIVND (reference sequence). The V gene end was trimmed by 8 bases and the J gene end by 9 bases; junction bases not matched to a gene: 10. The CDR3 region is CASHTSGVRGEQFF. For the CDR3, the DNA is TGTGCCAGTCATACTAGCGGGGTGCGAGGTGAGCAGTTCTTC.

V gene TRBV23-1 combines with J gene TRBJ2-5; TRBD2 is a possible D gene (5 bases). TRBV23-1 is assigned to the ORF class and has an uncertain function. Trimming stripped 0 bases from V and 5 bases from J, with 19 bases between. The CDR3 runs to 17 residues. The CDR3 protein is CASSQSQKEGDKETQYF. In nucleotides, the CDR3 is TGCGCCAGCAGTCAATCCCAGAAAGAGGGAGACAAGGAGACCCAGTACTTC.

The chain combines TRBV7-2 with TRBJ2-5; 8 bases map to TRBD1. Germline loops: CDR1 SGHTA, CDR2 FQGNSA. Trimming took 5 bases from V and 4 from J; bases not matched to a gene: 9. There are 15 residues in the CDR3. CDR3 sequence reads: CASSTRQGSIETQYF. The CDR3 DNA follows: TGTGCCAGCAGCACCCGACAGGGGAGTATAGAGACCCAGTACTTC.

The V gene is TRBV27, the J gene TRBJ1-5; TRBD1 is a possible D gene (6 bases). This CDR3 region has 14 residues. V was clipped by 6 bases and J by 5 bases, with 14 bases between them. CDR1 and CDR2 from the germline V gene are MNHEY and SMNVEV (reference sequence). This CDR3 is CASSPRDTHQPQHF. CDR3 bases: TGTGCCAGCAGCCCCCGGGACACCCATCAGCCCCAGCATTTT.

This chain joins TRBV12-5 and TRBJ2-7; 7 bases agree with TRBD1. Per germline, CDR1 LGHNT and CDR2 FRNRAP. J gave up 2 bases and V 9 bases, and 4 bases lay outside the gene matches. This CDR3 comprises 12 residues. This chain's CDR3 is CASRTGAYEQYF. CDR3 nucleotides: TGTGCTAGCAGGACAGGAGCCTACGAGCAGTACTTC.

The chain recombines TRBV5-6 with TRBJ2-3; 14 bases match TRBD2. There are 18 residues in the CDR3. Germline V gene sequence: CDR1 SGHDT, CDR2 YYEEEE. V was clipped by 0 bases and J by 8 bases; unmatched bases: 11. CDR3 loop: CASSLAPGTSGRRGTQYF. In nucleotides, the CDR3 is TGTGCCAGCAGCTTGGCCCCCGGGACTAGCGGGAGAAGGGGTACGCAGTATTTT.

CDR3 amino acids: CASSPIDGDNSPLHF. DNA of the CDR3: TGTGCCAGCAGCCCGATTGACGGAGATAATTCACCCCTCCACTTT. The genes are TRBV5-6 and TRBJ1-6; D gene ambiguous. CDR3 size: 15 residues. Trimming removed 4 bases from V and 5 bases from J, with 13 bases in between. Germline CDR1 reads SGHDT; CDR2 reads YYEEEE.

The rearrangement uses TRBV19 and TRBJ1-5, with TRBD1 matching 7 bases. V lost 4 bases to trimming and J lost 5 bases; unmatched junction nucleotides: 5. The V gene's germline CDR1 is LNHDA and CDR2 SQIVND (reference sequence). The CDR3 totals 14 residues. CDR3 bases: TGTGCCAGTAGTACGCTGACAGGGTATCAGCCCCAGCATTTT. It is translated as CASSTLTGYQPQHF. Full variable domain (rest looked up from reference TRBV19 and TRBJ1-5): DGGITQSPKYLFRKEGQNVTLSCEQNLNHDAMYWYRQDPGQGLRLIYYSQIVNDFQKGDIAEGYSVSREKKESFPLTVTSAQKNPTAFYLCASSTLTGYQPQHFGDGTRLSIL.

The chain links TRBV2 to TRBJ1-2, with D unresolved. The germline gives CDR1 SNHLY, CDR2 FYNNEI. V was trimmed by 2 bases and J by 6 bases, leaving 13 bases between them. The length of the CDR3 is 14 residues. Here the CDR3 DNA reads TGTGCCAGCAGTGAAACCGGGGATATCGATGGCTACACCTTC. Residues: CASSETGDIDGYTF.

This clone was detected a few times. This chain links TRBV6-1 with TRBJ1-1; 10 bases match TRBD1. After removal of 3 bases from V and 4 bases from J, the junction contained 14 bases not matched to a gene. This CDR3 has 18 amino acids. The germline gives CDR1 MNHNS, CDR2 SASEGT. For the CDR3, the DNA is TGTGCCAGCAGTGACACCTTTGTGGGACAGGGGAGGTTCACTGAAGCTTTCTTT. Translation gives CASSDTFVGQGRFTEAFF.

The chain joins TRBV2 to TRBJ2-1; TRBD2 agrees at 7 bases. In germline, CDR1 is SNHLY, CDR2 FYNNEI. The CDR3 length is 15 residues. With V trimmed by 8 bases and J by 7 bases, 14 bases remained unmatched. CDR3 nucleotide sequence: TGTGCCAGCTCTCCGCGAGGCGGGAGAGGTAATGAGCAGTTCTTC. It encodes CASSPRGGRGNEQFF.

The sample holds one count of this clone. V and J are TRBV10-2 and TRBJ2-1; 9 bases align to TRBD2. Germline CDR1 and CDR2: WSHSY and SAAADI. Germline trimming cut 6 bases from V and 8 bases from J; bases unmatched to any gene: 5. The CDR3 is 13 amino acids. CDR3 sequence reads: CASSLAGFDEQFF. The DNA for the CDR3 is TGCGCCAGCAGCCTAGCGGGATTCGATGAGCAGTTCTTC.

The sample holds a few counts of this clone. The chain recombines TRBV7-2 with TRBJ2-7; no definite D call. CDR3 length: 15 residues. V was shortened by 0 bases and J by 1 base, with 10 bases between the two germline ends. Looked up from germline, CDR1 is SGHTA and CDR2 is FQGNSA. CDR3 protein: CASSLANQASYEQYF. CDR3 nucleotides: TGTGCCAGCAGCTTAGCTAATCAGGCTTCCTACGAGCAGTACTTC.

This chain links TRBV10-2 with TRBJ1-5; 11 positions agree with TRBD1. In germline, CDR1 is WSHSY, CDR2 SAAADI. V was pared by 2 bases and J by 6 bases, with 3 bases of the junction left unmatched. The CDR3 is 15 residues long. This CDR3 reads CASSEPGTGGQPQHF. Here the CDR3 DNA reads TGCGCCAGCAGTGAGCCTGGGACAGGGGGTCAGCCCCAGCATTTT.

This chain links TRBV7-2 with TRBJ2-4; 14 bases agree with TRBD2. V shed 5 bases and J 2 bases; nucleotides not matched to a gene: 8. Germline lookup yields CDR1 SGHTA and CDR2 FQGNSA. This CDR3 spans 18 amino acids. The CDR3 sequence is CASSQGTSGSETKNIQYF. DNA for the CDR3: TGTGCCAGCAGCCAAGGGACTAGCGGGAGTGAAACCAAAAACATTCAGTACTTC. Full variable domain (rest looked up from reference TRBV7-2 and TRBJ2-4): GAGVSQSPSNKVTEKGKDVELRCDPISGHTALYWYRQSLGQGLEFLIYFQGNSAPDKSGLPSDRFSAERTGGSVSTLTIQRTQQEDSAVYLCASSQGTSGSETKNIQYFGAGTRLSVL.

The chain links TRBV7-6 to TRBJ2-1, with D maybe TRBD2 (5 bases). Trimming took 3 bases from V and 3 from J, leaving 12 bases between them. CDR1 is SGHVS, CDR2 FNYEAQ, per germline. CDR3 length: 15 amino acids. The CDR3 region has the DNA TGTGCCAGCAGCTTCGAGGGAACCAACTACAATGAGCAGTTCTTC. This codes for CASSFEGTNYNEQFF. Combining the CDR3 with reference TRBV7-6 and TRBJ2-1 gives the whole variable domain GAGVSQSPRYKVTKRGQDVALRCDPISGHVSLYWYRQALGQGPEFLTYFNYEAQQDKSGLPNDRFSAERPEGSISTLTIQRTEQRDSAMYRCASSFEGTNYNEQFFGPGTRLTVL.